These 9 T cell receptor beta chains share one sample of origin, sequenced in a study of blood T cell repertoires in COVID-19. Assay: immunoSEQ multiplex PCR; the TCRdb copy retains only in-frame clones and omits some. Among around 380,000 clones listed, more than 75% were seen once. Sample: PBMCs or T cells enriched from blood (not recorded which). The receptors here all came from a man under 40 who had recovered from COVID-19.

The chain uses TRBV6-4 and TRBJ2-3; 13 bases are shared with TRBD2. CDR3 size: 16 residues. Germline assignment: CDR1 MRHNA and CDR2 SNTAGT. V gave up 3 bases and J gave up 6 bases; unmatched junction bases: 6. CDR3 in amino acids: CASSERGTSGADTQYF. The CDR3 DNA follows: TGTGCCAGCAGTGAAAGGGGGACTAGCGGGGCGGATACGCAGTATTTT.

The chain recombines TRBV15 with TRBJ1-6, with TRBD1 as a possible D gene (6 bases). This CDR3 contains 14 residues. Deletions cut 7 bases from V and 10 bases from J, with 17 bases between. From germline, CDR1 is LNHNV and CDR2 YYDKDF (reference sequence). The CDR3 DNA reads as TGTGCCACCAAATACAGGGAACAAGGATCACCCCTCCACTTT. It yields the protein CATKYREQGSPLHF.

This rearrangement joins TRBV19 to TRBJ1-6, with D tentatively TRBD1 (5 bases). The CDR3 spans 14 residues. With 5 bases removed from V and 6 bases from J, the gap between germline ends came to 11 bases. Germline CDR1 reads LNHDA; CDR2 reads SQIVND (reference sequence). The CDR3 loop is CASSVGTFNSPLHF. The CDR3 nucleotides are TGTGCCAGTAGTGTGGGGACTTTTAATTCACCCCTCCACTTT.

This clone has only a few counts. The chain is built from TRBV7-9 and TRBJ1-4; 7 bases map to TRBD1. With V trimmed by 5 bases and J by 0 bases, 15 bases remained unmatched. Germline V CDR1 and CDR2: SEHNR, FQNEAQ (reference sequence). The CDR3 has 19 amino acids. CDR3 in amino acids: CASSAQTGTAIATNEKLFF. In DNA form, the CDR3 reads TGTGCCAGCAGCGCACAAACCGGGACAGCTATTGCAACTAATGAAAAACTGTTTTTT.

The chain carries TRBV6-6 and TRBJ1-4; D is uncertain. Germline-derived CDR1 and CDR2 are MNHNY and SVGAGI (reference sequence). The V end lost 6 bases, the J end lost 6 bases, and 14 bases lay between the germline ends. This CDR3 has 14 residues. CDR3 in DNA: TGTGCCAGCAGATTCCCGGAGGAAGATGAAAAACTGTTTTTT. This translates into CASRFPEEDEKLFF.

The chain combines TRBV5-6 with TRBJ2-2, with 8 bases lining up with TRBD2. Trimming removed 10 bases from V and 1 base from J; junction bases left unmatched: 9. CDR1 SGHDT and CDR2 YYEEEE come from the germline V gene. This CDR3 is built from 15 residues. The CDR3 sequence: CASQPLAGNTGELFF. The CDR3 region has the DNA TGTGCCTCCCAGCCCCTAGCGGGGAACACCGGGGAGCTGTTTTTT.

The rearrangement uses TRBV6-1 and TRBJ1-5; D remains ambiguous. The CDR3 runs 13 residues. The germline CDR1 and CDR2 sequences are MNHNS and SASEGT. Trimming took off 2 bases at V and 5 bases at J, with 7 bases between the two ends. CDR3 nucleotide sequence: TGTGCCAGCAGTGAACTATCCGATCAGCCCCAGCATTTT. This sequence encodes CASSELSDQPQHF.

V usage is TRBV2 and J usage is TRBJ1-6; 7 positions match TRBD1. With V trimmed by 6 bases and J by 5 bases, 4 bases remained unmatched. The CDR3 has 14 amino acids. CDR1 SNHLY and CDR2 FYNNEI come from the germline V gene. The CDR3 coding sequence is TGTGCCAGCAGGAGGGACAGAAATAATTCACCCCTCCACTTT. Translating gives CASRRDRNNSPLHF. The whole variable domain, remainder taken from reference TRBV2 and TRBJ1-6, is EPEVTQTPSHQVTQMGQEVILRCVPISNHLYFYWYRQILGQKVEFLVSFYNNEISEKSEIFDDQFSVERPDGSNFTLKIRSTKLEDSAMYFCASRRDRNNSPLHFGNGTRLTVT.

This chain connects TRBV7-2 to TRBJ2-5, with 8 bases lining up with TRBD1. V lost 5 bases, J lost 5 bases, and 10 bases stayed unmatched. Germline V gene sequence: CDR1 SGHTA, CDR2 FQGNSA. The CDR3 spans 15 residues. The CDR3 DNA is TGTGCCAGCAGCCCCCGGACAGGGAGTTGGGAGACCCAGTACTTC. It yields the protein CASSPRTGSWETQYF.